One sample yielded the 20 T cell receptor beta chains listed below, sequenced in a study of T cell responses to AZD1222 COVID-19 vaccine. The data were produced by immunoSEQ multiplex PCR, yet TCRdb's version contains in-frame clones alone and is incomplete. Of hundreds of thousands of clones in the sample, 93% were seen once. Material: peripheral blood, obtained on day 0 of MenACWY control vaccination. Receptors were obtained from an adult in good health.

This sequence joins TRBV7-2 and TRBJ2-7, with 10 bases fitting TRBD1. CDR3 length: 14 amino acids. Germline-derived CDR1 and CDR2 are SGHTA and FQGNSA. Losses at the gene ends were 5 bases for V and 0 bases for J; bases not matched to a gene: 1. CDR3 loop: CASSRDRGSYEQYF. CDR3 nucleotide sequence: TGTGCCAGCAGCCGGGACAGGGGCTCCTACGAGCAGTACTTC. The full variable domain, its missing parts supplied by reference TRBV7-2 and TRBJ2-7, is GAGVSQSPSNKVTEKGKDVELRCDPISGHTALYWYRQSLGQGLEFLIYFQGNSAPDKSGLPSDRFSAERTGGSVSTLTIQRTQQEDSAVYLCASSRDRGSYEQYFGPGTRLTVT.

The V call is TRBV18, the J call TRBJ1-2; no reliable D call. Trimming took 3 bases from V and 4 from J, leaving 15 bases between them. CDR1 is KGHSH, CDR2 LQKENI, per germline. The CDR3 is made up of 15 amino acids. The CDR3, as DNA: TGTGCCAGCTCACCGGAGAGTTCTCCGATCTATGGCTACACCTTC. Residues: CASSPESSPIYGYTF.

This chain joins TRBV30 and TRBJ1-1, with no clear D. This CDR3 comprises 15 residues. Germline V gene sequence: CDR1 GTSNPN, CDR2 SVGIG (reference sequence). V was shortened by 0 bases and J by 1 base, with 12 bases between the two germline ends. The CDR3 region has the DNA TGTGCCTGGAGTGTAGGGAGCTTACAGAACACTGAAGCTTTCTTT. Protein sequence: CAWSVGSLQNTEAFF.

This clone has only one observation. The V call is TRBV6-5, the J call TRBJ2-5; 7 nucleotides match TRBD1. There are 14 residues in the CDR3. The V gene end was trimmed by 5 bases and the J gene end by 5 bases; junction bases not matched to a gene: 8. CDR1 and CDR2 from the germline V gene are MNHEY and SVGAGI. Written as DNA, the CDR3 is TGTGCCAGCAGTCTGACAGGGCCGTGGGAGACCCAGTACTTC. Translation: CASSLTGPWETQYF.

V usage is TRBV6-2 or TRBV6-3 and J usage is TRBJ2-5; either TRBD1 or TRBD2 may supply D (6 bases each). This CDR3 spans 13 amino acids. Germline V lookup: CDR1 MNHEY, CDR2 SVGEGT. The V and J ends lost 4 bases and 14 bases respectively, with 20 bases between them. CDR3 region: CASSSIQGSGLYF. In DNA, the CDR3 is TGTGCCAGCAGTTCAATACAGGGTAGCGGACTATACTTC.

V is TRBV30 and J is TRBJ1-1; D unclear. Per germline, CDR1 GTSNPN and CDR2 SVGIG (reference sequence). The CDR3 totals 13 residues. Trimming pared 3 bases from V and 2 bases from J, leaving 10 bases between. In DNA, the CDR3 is TGTGCCTGGAGCGAAATTGGAAACACTGAAGCTTTCTTT. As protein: CAWSEIGNTEAFF.

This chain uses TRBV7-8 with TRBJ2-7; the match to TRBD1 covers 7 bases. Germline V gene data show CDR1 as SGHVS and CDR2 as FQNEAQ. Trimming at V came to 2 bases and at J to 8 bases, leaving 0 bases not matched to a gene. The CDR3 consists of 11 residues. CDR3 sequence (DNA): TGTGCCAGCAGCTTAAGGGGGCAGCAGTACTTC. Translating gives CASSLRGQQYF. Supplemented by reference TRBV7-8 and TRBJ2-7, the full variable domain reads GAGVSQSPRYKVAKRGQDVALRCDPISGHVSLFWYQQALGQGPEFLTYFQNEAQLDKSGLPSDRFFAERPEGSVSTLKIQRTQQEDSAVYLCASSLRGQQYFGPGTRLTVT.

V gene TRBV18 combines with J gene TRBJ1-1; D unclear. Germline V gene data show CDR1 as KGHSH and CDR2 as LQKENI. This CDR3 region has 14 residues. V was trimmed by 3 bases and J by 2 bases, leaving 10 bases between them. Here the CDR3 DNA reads TGTGCCAGCTCACCCGAGGACTACAACACTGAAGCTTTCTTT. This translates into CASSPEDYNTEAFF.

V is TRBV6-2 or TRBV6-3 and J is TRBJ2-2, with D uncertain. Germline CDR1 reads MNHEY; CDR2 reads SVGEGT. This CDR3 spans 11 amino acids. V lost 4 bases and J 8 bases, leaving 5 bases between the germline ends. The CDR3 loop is CASSSVGELFF. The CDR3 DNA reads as TGTGCCAGCAGTTCGGTGGGGGAGCTGTTTTTT.

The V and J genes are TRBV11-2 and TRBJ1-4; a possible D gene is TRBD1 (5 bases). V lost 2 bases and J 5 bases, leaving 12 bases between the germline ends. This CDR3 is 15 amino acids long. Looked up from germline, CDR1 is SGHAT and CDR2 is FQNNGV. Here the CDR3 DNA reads TGTGCCAGCAGCTTACTCCCAGGGCCGAATGAAAAACTGTTTTTT. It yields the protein CASSLLPGPNEKLFF. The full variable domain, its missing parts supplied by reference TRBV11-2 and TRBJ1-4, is EAGVAQSPRYKIIEKRQSVAFWCNPISGHATLYWYQQILGQGPKLLIQFQNNGVVDDSQLPKDRFSAERLKGVDSTLKIQPAKLEDSAVYLCASSLLPGPNEKLFFGSGTQLSVL.

CDR3 DNA sequence: TGTGCCAGCAGCCAAGATGGGCAGCGGGCGGAAAAACTGTTTTTT. Protein sequence: CASSQDGQRAEKLFF. The chain has TRBV3-1 (or the pseudogene TRBV3-2) and TRBJ1-4; no clear D gene. V lost 0 bases to trimming and J lost 8 bases, with 13 bases between them. The CDR3 runs to 15 residues. Germline V gene sequence: CDR1 LGHDT, CDR2 YNNKEL (reference sequence).

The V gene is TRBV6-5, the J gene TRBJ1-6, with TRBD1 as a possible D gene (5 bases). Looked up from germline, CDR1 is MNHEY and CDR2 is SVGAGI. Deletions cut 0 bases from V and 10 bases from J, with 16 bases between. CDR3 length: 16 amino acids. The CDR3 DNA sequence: TGTGCCAGCAGTTACTCGCGGTGGCAGGGAGAATCACCCCTCCACTTT. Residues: CASSYSRWQGESPLHF.

The CDR3 coding sequence is TGTGCCAGCAGCTTGGTTTCCAGACTTAATGAAAAACTGTTTTTT. The encoded protein is CASSLVSRLNEKLFF. This chain joins TRBV5-6 and TRBJ1-4; no clear D. Germline V CDR1 and CDR2: SGHDT, YYEEEE. V lost 0 bases and J 4 bases, leaving 10 bases between the germline ends. The CDR3 is 15 residues long.

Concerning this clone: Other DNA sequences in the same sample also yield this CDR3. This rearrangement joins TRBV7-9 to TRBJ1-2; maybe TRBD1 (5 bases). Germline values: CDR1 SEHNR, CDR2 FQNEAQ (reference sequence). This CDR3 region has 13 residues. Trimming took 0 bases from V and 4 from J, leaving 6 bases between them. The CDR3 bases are TGTGCCAGCAGCTTAGCTGGGGGCTATGGCTACACCTTC. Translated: CASSLAGGYGYTF.

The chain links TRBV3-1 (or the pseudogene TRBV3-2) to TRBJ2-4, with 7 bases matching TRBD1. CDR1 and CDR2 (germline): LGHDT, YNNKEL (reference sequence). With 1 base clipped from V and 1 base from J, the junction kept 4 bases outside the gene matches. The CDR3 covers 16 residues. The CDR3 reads CASSQVVRGAKNIQYF. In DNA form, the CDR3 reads TGTGCCAGCAGCCAAGTGGTCAGGGGGGCCAAAAACATTCAGTACTTC.

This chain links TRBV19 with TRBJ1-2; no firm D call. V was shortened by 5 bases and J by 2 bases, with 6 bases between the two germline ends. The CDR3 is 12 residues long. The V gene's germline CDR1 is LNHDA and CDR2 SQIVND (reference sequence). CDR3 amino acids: CASSLENYGYTF. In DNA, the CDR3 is TGTGCCAGTAGTCTGGAAAACTATGGCTACACCTTC.

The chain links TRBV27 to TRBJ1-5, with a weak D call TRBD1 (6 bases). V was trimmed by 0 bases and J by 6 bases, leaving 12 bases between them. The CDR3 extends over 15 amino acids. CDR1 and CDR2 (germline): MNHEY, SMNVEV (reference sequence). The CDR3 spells CASSLSTGTSQPQHF. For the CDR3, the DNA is TGTGCCAGCAGTTTATCCACAGGGACGAGTCAGCCCCAGCATTTT.

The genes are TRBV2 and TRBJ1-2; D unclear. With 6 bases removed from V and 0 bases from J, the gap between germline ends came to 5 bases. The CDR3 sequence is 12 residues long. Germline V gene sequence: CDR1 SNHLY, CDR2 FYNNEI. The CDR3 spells CASRVSNYGYTF. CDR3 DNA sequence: TGTGCCAGCAGAGTGTCTAACTATGGCTACACCTTC.

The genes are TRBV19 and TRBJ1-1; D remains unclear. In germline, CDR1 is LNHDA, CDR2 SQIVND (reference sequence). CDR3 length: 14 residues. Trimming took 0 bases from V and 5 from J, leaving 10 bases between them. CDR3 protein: CASSIDGRATEAFF. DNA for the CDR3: TGTGCCAGTAGTATAGACGGAAGGGCAACTGAAGCTTTCTTT.

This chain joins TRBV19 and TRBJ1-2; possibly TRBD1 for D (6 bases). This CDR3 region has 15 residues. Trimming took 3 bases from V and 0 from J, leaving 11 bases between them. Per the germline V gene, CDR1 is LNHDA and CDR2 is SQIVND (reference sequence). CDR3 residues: CASSIAQGTNYGYTF. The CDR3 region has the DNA TGTGCCAGTAGTATTGCCCAGGGGACTAACTATGGCTACACCTTC.